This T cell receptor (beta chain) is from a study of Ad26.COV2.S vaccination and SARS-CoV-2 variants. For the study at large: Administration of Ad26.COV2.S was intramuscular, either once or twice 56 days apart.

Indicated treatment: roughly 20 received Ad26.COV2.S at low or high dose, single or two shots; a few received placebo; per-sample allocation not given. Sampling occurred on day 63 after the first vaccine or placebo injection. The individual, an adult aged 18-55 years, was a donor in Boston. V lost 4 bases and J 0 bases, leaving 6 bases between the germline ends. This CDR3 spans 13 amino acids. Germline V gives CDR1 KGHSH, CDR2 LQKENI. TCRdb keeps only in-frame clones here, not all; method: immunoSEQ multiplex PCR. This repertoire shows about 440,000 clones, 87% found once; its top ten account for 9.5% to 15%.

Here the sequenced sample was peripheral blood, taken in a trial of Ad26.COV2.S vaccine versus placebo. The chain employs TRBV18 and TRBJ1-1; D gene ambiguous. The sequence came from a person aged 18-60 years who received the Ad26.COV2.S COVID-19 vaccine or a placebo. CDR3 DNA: TGTGCCAGCTCACTCTCCGTGAACACTGAAGCTTTCTTT. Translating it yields CASSLSVNTEAFF. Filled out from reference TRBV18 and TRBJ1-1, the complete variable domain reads NAGVMQNPRHLVRRRGQEARLRCSPMKGHSHVYWYRQLPEEGLKFMVYLQKENIIDESGMPKERFSAEFPKEGPSILRIQQVVRGDSAAYFCASSLSVNTEAFFGQGTRLTVV.